This TCR beta chain was identified in a study of blood T cell repertoires in COVID-19. Study-wide background: Sites across the United States, Italy and Spain contributed samples from acute and convalescent COVID-19. The cDNA or gDNA used as material had been derived from T cells, B-cell-depleted T cells, or PBMCs.

In the original workflow: The assay estimated nucleated cells by amplifying reference gene primers. Some clones are missing from TCRdb's copy, which holds only in-frame ones; the method was immunoSEQ multiplex PCR. The D gene and trimming were derived from the DNA, and the V and J assignments and clone size from that table. This repertoire shows some 130,000 clones, more than 70% found once; its top ten account for under 1.5%. V lost 6 bases and J 7 bases, leaving 16 bases between the germline ends. CDR1 and CDR2 from the germline V gene are MNHEY and SVGAGI. This CDR3 region has 13 residues. The chain has TRBV6-5 and TRBJ2-7; the D gene is possibly TRBD2 (5 bases). This clonotype was obtained from a man aged 55 to 70 with acute or convalescent COVID-19. Specimen: peripheral blood. CDR3 in amino acids: CASSADRTWEQYF. In DNA, the CDR3 is TGTGCCAGCAGCGCCGACCGGACTTGGGAGCAGTACTTC.